These T cell receptor beta chains were read from a single sample in a study of blood T cell repertoires in COVID-19. Assay used: immunoSEQ multiplex PCR; TCRdb lists only in-frame clones, some missing. Of about 250,000 clones listed, roughly 83% are singletons. The sample consisted of peripheral blood. These receptor sequences come from a man in his forties with acute or convalescent COVID-19. Each CDR3 is given with its conserved first and last residue. D genes are given only for firm matches. Rows give clone size only sometimes, using once, few, many, or a class for an expanded clone.

clone_size	d_call	v_call	j_call	cdr3_aa	cdr3_nt
-	TRBD1	TRBV27	TRBJ1-5	CASAGGGEYNQPQHF	TGTGCCAGCGCAGGGGGCGGGGAATATAATCAGCCCCAGCATTTT
-	TRBD2	TRBV5-8	TRBJ2-7	CASSFISGIGGSYEQYF	TGTGCCAGCAGCTTTATTAGCGGGATAGGAGGGTCCTACGAGCAGTACTTC
-	TRBD1	TRBV7-9	TRBJ1-4	CASSVQGPSEKLFF	TGTGCCAGCAGCGTACAGGGGCCCAGTGAAAAACTGTTTTTT
once	-	TRBV19	TRBJ1-3	CASSMRTAAGTIYF	TGTGCCAGTAGTATGAGGACAGCGGCGGGCACCATATATTTT
once	-	TRBV2	TRBJ1-1	CASSGLTGNTEAFF	TGTGCCAGCAGTGGTCTGACAGGGAACACTGAAGCTTTCTTT
-	-	TRBV4-1	TRBJ2-1	CASSLLGGSSEAEQFF	TGCGCCAGCAGCCTACTTGGGGGCTCTTCTGAAGCTGAGCAGTTCTTC
-	-	TRBV13	TRBJ1-2	CASSFGTNGYTF	TGTGCCAGCAGCTTTGGGACTAATGGCTACACCTTC
-	-	TRBV5-4	TRBJ2-1	CASSLGLSSYNEQFF	TGTGCCAGCAGCTTGGGCCTGAGCTCCTACAATGAGCAGTTCTTC
few	-	TRBV7-9	TRBJ1-1	CASSVQGNTEAFF	TGTGCCAGCAGCGTACAGGGGAACACTGAAGCTTTCTTT
-	TRBD1	TRBV13	TRBJ1-1	CASSWDREGEAFF	TGTGCCAGCAGCTGGGACAGGGAAGGTGAAGCTTTCTTT
-	-	TRBV5-5	TRBJ1-4	CASSLTGTSEEKLFF	TGTGCCAGCAGCCTAACCGGGACATCGGAGGAAAAACTGTTTTTT
-	-	TRBV9	TRBJ2-1	CASSVGGGIIYEQFF	TGTGCCAGCAGCGTAGGCGGCGGGATTATCTATGAGCAGTTCTTC
-	-	TRBV12-3/TRBV12-4	TRBJ2-1	CASSNYRAEQFF	TGTGCCAGCAGCAATTATCGAGCAGAGCAGTTCTTC
-	TRBD2	TRBV5-1	TRBJ2-1	CASSIAGGSYNEQFF	TGCGCCAGCAGCATAGCGGGAGGGTCCTACAATGAGCAGTTCTTC
-	TRBD1	TRBV2	TRBJ2-2	CASTLQGATGELFF	TGTGCCAGCACCCTACAGGGGGCCACCGGGGAGCTGTTTTTT
-	TRBD1	TRBV6-2/TRBV6-3	TRBJ1-2	CASSDRGLPVYGYTF	TGTGCCAGCAGTGACAGGGGGCTTCCCGTTTATGGCTACACCTTC
-	TRBD2	TRBV18	TRBJ2-3	CASSPRTSGSTDTQYF	TGTGCCAGCTCACCAAGGACTAGCGGAAGCACAGATACGCAGTATTTT
-	-	TRBV6-6	TRBJ1-5	CASSFGGRRTQPQHF	TGTGCCAGCAGTTTTGGGGGCAGGCGGACCCAGCCCCAGCATTTT
-	TRBD1	TRBV18	TRBJ2-3	CASSRTGGRDTQYF	TGTGCCAGCTCACGGACAGGGGGCAGGGATACGCAGTATTTT
few	-	TRBV5-1	TRBJ1-1	CASSFLTGNTEAFF	TGCGCCAGCAGCTTCCTGACAGGTAACACTGAAGCTTTCTTT
-	TRBD1	TRBV24-1	TRBJ2-1	CATSDPGQADNEQFF	TGTGCCACCAGTGATCCCGGACAGGCCGACAATGAGCAGTTCTTC
-	-	TRBV2	TRBJ1-1	CASSEQGMNTEAFF	TGTGCCAGCAGTGAACAGGGTATGAACACTGAAGCTTTCTTT
-	-	TRBV12-5	TRBJ2-2	CASGMERIGTGELFF	TGTGCTAGTGGTATGGAGCGGATAGGCACCGGGGAGCTGTTTTTT
once	-	TRBV3-1/TRBV3-2	TRBJ2-2	CASSPSGPGELFF	TGTGCCAGCAGCCCGTCGGGTCCCGGGGAGCTGTTTTTT
-	TRBD2	TRBV29-1	TRBJ2-5	CSLATSAAETQYF	TGCAGCTTGGCGACTAGCGCTGCAGAGACCCAGTACTTC
-	-	TRBV7-9	TRBJ1-3	CASSLSGSPSGNTIYF	TGTGCCAGCAGCTTATCAGGATCCCCCTCTGGAAACACCATATATTTT
-	-	TRBV19	TRBJ1-2	CASSIGTPLEGYTF	TGTGCCAGTAGTATTGGGACTCCCCTGGAGGGCTACACCTTC
-	-	TRBV6-5	TRBJ2-1	CASSSDYASSYNEQFF	TGTGCCAGCAGTTCGGACTACGCGAGCTCCTACAATGAGCAGTTCTTC
-	-	TRBV6-5	TRBJ1-2	CASSGPLGYTF	TGTGCCAGCTCAGGGCCGCTTGGCTACACCTTC
-	-	TRBV5-1	TRBJ1-1	CASSFSGDTEAFF	TGCGCCAGCAGCTTTTCAGGGGACACTGAAGCTTTCTTT
-	-	TRBV18	TRBJ1-1	CASSSGGRNTEAFF	TGTGCCAGCTCATCAGGAGGGAGGAACACTGAAGCTTTCTTT
-	TRBD2	TRBV13	TRBJ2-7	CASSSLAGVQNEQYF	TGTGCCAGCAGCTCTCTAGCGGGAGTTCAGAACGAGCAGTACTTC
once	TRBD1	TRBV10-3	TRBJ2-7	CAISDNRGLSYEQYF	TGTGCCATCAGTGATAACAGGGGGCTTTCCTACGAGCAGTACTTC
-	-	TRBV5-1	TRBJ1-1	CASSSLLTGTEAFF	TGCGCCAGCAGCTCTCTCCTGACGGGCACTGAAGCTTTCTTT
-	-	TRBV19	TRBJ2-7	CASSLGQNSYEQYF	TGTGCCAGTAGTTTAGGACAGAACTCCTACGAGCAGTACTTC
-	-	TRBV11-3	TRBJ2-6	CASSSRQSGANVLTF	TGTGCCAGCAGCTCCCGACAGTCTGGGGCCAACGTCCTGACTTTC
-	TRBD1	TRBV30	TRBJ2-5	CAWARGQETQYF	TGTGCCTGGGCCAGGGGGCAAGAGACCCAGTACTTC
-	-	TRBV29-1	TRBJ2-1	CSVEPVGAGEQFF	TGCAGCGTTGAGCCCGTGGGCGCTGGTGAGCAGTTCTTC
once	-	TRBV19	TRBJ1-3	CASSVNLRDTIYF	TGTGCCAGTAGTGTGAACCTGCGCGACACCATATATTTT
once	-	TRBV15	TRBJ1-2	CATSRDLTGIYGYTF	TGTGCCACCAGCAGAGATCTGACAGGAATTTATGGCTACACCTTC
many	TRBD2	TRBV7-9	TRBJ2-1	CASSGTSGNEQFF	TGTGCCAGCAGCGGCACTAGCGGGAATGAGCAGTTCTTC
-	-	TRBV6-6	TRBJ2-7	CASTQSYEQYF	TGTGCCAGCACCCAATCCTACGAGCAGTACTTC
few	TRBD1	TRBV7-2	TRBJ1-3	CASSSVLGQGNTIYF	TGTGCCAGCAGCTCGGTACTGGGACAGGGAAACACCATATATTTT
-	TRBD1	TRBV11-3	TRBJ1-1	CASSFSTGDTEAFF	TGTGCCAGCAGCTTTTCGACAGGGGACACTGAAGCTTTCTTT
-	-	TRBV6-5	TRBJ2-1	CASSSPPDNEQFF	TGTGCCAGCAGTTCCCCCCCCGACAATGAGCAGTTCTTC
-	TRBD1	TRBV28	TRBJ1-4	CASSSPQTGGGEKLFF	TGTGCCAGCAGTTCCCCACAGACAGGGGGCGGTGAAAAACTGTTTTTT
-	-	TRBV7-6	TRBJ1-1	CASSLSTAYTEAFF	TGTGCCAGCAGCTTGTCGACAGCTTACACTGAAGCTTTCTTT
-	-	TRBV11-2	TRBJ1-1	CASSLEGGTEAFF	TGTGCCAGCAGCTTAGAGGGAGGGACTGAAGCTTTCTTT
once	TRBD2	TRBV6-6	TRBJ2-1	CASSRLADYNEQFF	TGTGCCAGCAGTCGACTAGCGGACTACAATGAGCAGTTCTTC
-	-	TRBV3-1/TRBV3-2	TRBJ1-1	CASSPREGRPNTEAFF	TGTGCCAGCAGCCCCCGGGAGGGACGGCCAAACACTGAAGCTTTCTTT
once	-	TRBV27	TRBJ2-1	CASRRQGGNNEQFF	TGTGCCAGCAGGAGGCAGGGGGGTAACAATGAGCAGTTCTTC
-	TRBD2	TRBV5-1	TRBJ2-3	CASSFASGSRGTDTQYF	TGCGCCAGCAGCTTTGCTAGCGGGAGTCGGGGGACAGATACGCAGTATTTT
-	-	TRBV10-3	TRBJ2-1	CAIRLAAQVDEQFF	TGTGCCATCAGGCTAGCAGCCCAGGTCGATGAGCAGTTCTTC
once	TRBD2	TRBV29-1	TRBJ2-1	CSVGGVAGLGVNEQFF	TGCAGCGTTGGGGGAGTAGCGGGATTGGGGGTTAATGAGCAGTTCTTC
-	TRBD1	TRBV27	TRBJ1-1	CASSLDRARTEAFF	TGTGCCAGCAGCCTCGACAGGGCGCGCACTGAAGCTTTCTTT